This entry lists 5 T cell receptor beta chains sequenced from one sample in a study of CD4 T cells in relation to SARS-CoV-2 and coronaviruses. Here immunoSEQ multiplex PCR was the method, and the copy in TCRdb shows in-frame clones only, minus some. Counted here are some 60,000 clones, 92% occurring once; the ten biggest clones make up 0.4%. What was sequenced was naive CD4+ T cells from PBMCs. Subset in this sample: naive CD4+ T cells isolated by negative enrichment. These receptors were obtained from an adult with COVID-19.

The chain couples TRBV19 to TRBJ2-7; TRBD1 aligns across 8 bases. This CDR3 has 16 residues. Germline V gene sequence: CDR1 LNHDA, CDR2 SQIVND (reference sequence). V lost 9 bases to trimming and J lost 5 bases; unmatched junction nucleotides: 18. DNA of the CDR3: TGTGCCAGGATAGGGGAGACAGGGGAACGTCTAGACGAGCAGTACTTC. Amino acid sequence: CARIGETGERLDEQYF.

The J gene is TRBJ2-6, the V gene TRBV28; tentative D call: TRBD1 (5 bases). Trimming shortened V by 6 bases and J by 0 bases, and 12 bases separated the two germline ends. This CDR3 is built from 16 residues. Germline CDR1 reads MDHEN; CDR2 reads SYDVKM. The CDR3 nucleotides are TGTGCCAGCAGCCTAGACAGAAACTCTGGGGCCAACGTCCTGACTTTC. Protein product: CASSLDRNSGANVLTF.

About this clone itself: At one boundary the junction diverges from the germline segment, which might be a read error. The rearrangement links TRBV11-3 to TRBJ2-1, with a tentative D call TRBD1 (6 bases). CDR1 is SGHNT and CDR2 is YENEEA in the germline V gene. This CDR3 comprises 11 residues. CDR3: CASSRGQEIVF. The CDR3, as DNA: TGTGCCAGCAGCCGGGGACAAGAGATAGTCTTC.

J is TRBJ2-1 and V is TRBV29-1, with TRBD1 matching 8 bases. The J segment lost 2 bases and the V segment lost 4 bases, leaving 4 bases of the junction unmatched. In germline, CDR1 is SQVTM, CDR2 ANQGSEA. The CDR3 has 14 residues. The CDR3 region has the DNA TGCAGCGTTGTCAGCAGGGGGCCCTACAATGAGCAGTTCTTC. It yields the protein CSVVSRGPYNEQFF.

The V call is TRBV11-2, the J call TRBJ2-7; no clear D gene. Germline-derived CDR1 and CDR2 are SGHAT and FQNNGV. The CDR3 covers 15 residues. V was shortened by 4 bases and J by 0 bases, with 13 bases between the two germline ends. The CDR3 reads CASSSIRRSSYEQYF. CDR3 nucleotides: TGTGCCAGCAGCTCAATACGCAGGAGCTCCTACGAGCAGTACTTC.